The 10 T cell receptor beta chains reported below all come from one sample, sequenced in a study of blood T cell repertoires in COVID-19. Assay used: immunoSEQ multiplex PCR; TCRdb lists only in-frame clones, some missing. Here the sample spans about 140,000 clones, roughly 84% being singletons. The sequenced sample consisted of peripheral blood. The receptors stem from a human donor in a cohort sampled during active COVID-19.

The gene calls are TRBV2 and TRBJ2-7, with 11 nucleotides matching TRBD1. The CDR3 is 15 residues long. CDR1 and CDR2 (germline): SNHLY, FYNNEI. The V segment lost 6 bases and the J segment 5 bases; nucleotides outside the gene matches: 9. The CDR3 spells CASREAGTGGHEQYF. The CDR3 DNA sequence: TGTGCCAGCAGGGAGGCCGGGACAGGGGGTCACGAGCAGTACTTC.

This chain uses TRBV4-1 with TRBJ1-1; 10 positions match TRBD1. This CDR3 region has 17 residues. Germline V gene sequence: CDR1 MGHRA, CDR2 YSYEKL. Trimming at V came to 3 bases and at J to 1 base, leaving 8 bases not matched to a gene. The CDR3 DNA reads as TGCGCCAGCAGCCACGGAGGGACAGGGGCCACGAACACTGAAGCTTTCTTT. This gives the protein CASSHGGTGATNTEAFF.

The chain links TRBV27 to TRBJ1-6; no definite D call. The CDR3 runs to 16 residues. CDR1 and CDR2 from the germline V gene are MNHEY and SMNVEV (reference sequence). Trimming took 3 bases from V and 10 from J, leaving 19 bases between them. The CDR3 region has the DNA TGTGCCAGCAGTTTGGAGGGCAGGAACCTGGAATCACCCCTCCACTTT. Translation: CASSLEGRNLESPLHF.

The chain is built from TRBV18 and TRBJ2-5, with D tentatively TRBD2 (6 bases). The V gene's germline CDR1 is KGHSH and CDR2 LQKENI. The CDR3 has 12 residues. Between the trimmed V and J ends, which lost 3 bases and 7 bases, there was a span of 9 bases. This chain's CDR3 is CASSPGGGTQYF. For the CDR3, the DNA is TGTGCCAGCTCACCTGGGGGAGGGACCCAGTACTTC.

The rearrangement uses TRBV19 and TRBJ1-4; possibly TRBD1 for D (6 bases). The V gene's germline CDR1 is LNHDA and CDR2 SQIVND (reference sequence). The CDR3 covers 16 residues. V was cut by 4 bases and J by 5 bases, with 17 bases left in between. The DNA for the CDR3 is TGTGCCAGTAGTACAAAAACTACAGGGTTGAATGAAAAACTGTTTTTT. Translated, it gives CASSTKTTGLNEKLFF. The variable domain in full, with the rest retrieved from reference TRBV19 and TRBJ1-4, is DGGITQSPKYLFRKEGQNVTLSCEQNLNHDAMYWYRQDPGQGLRLIYYSQIVNDFQKGDIAEGYSVSREKKESFPLTVTSAQKNPTAFYLCASSTKTTGLNEKLFFGSGTQLSVL.

CDR3 loop: CASSTPDSQETQYF. The CDR3, as DNA: TGTGCCAGCAGTACGCCTGACAGCCAAGAGACCCAGTACTTC. The genes are TRBV28 and TRBJ2-5; possible D gene TRBD1, 5 bases. V was shortened by 5 bases and J by 1 base, with 11 bases between the two germline ends. The CDR3 extends over 14 amino acids. Germline CDR1 is MDHEN and CDR2 is SYDVKM.

The chain joins TRBV18 to TRBJ2-3; no reliable D call. With 6 bases removed from V and 3 bases from J, the gap between germline ends came to 4 bases. CDR1 is KGHSH, CDR2 LQKENI, per germline. This CDR3 has 11 amino acids. CDR3 DNA: TGTGCCAGCTCTCCTACAGATACGCAGTATTTT. Residues: CASSPTDTQYF.

CDR3 bases: TGTGCCAGCAACGGGGACAGGGAGGTTGGCTACACCTTC. It specifies CASNGDREVGYTF. The chain employs TRBV2 and TRBJ1-2, with TRBD1 matching over 9 bases. The CDR3 extends over 13 amino acids. V was clipped by 7 bases and J by 7 bases; unmatched bases: 7. Germline loops: CDR1 SNHLY, CDR2 FYNNEI.

This rearrangement joins TRBV2 to TRBJ2-5; D perhaps matches TRBD2 (5 bases). This CDR3 has 14 amino acids. Germline CDR1 and CDR2: SNHLY and FYNNEI. V was clipped by 4 bases and J by 0 bases, with 9 bases between them. The CDR3 sequence: CASSARLNQETQYF. In DNA, the CDR3 is TGTGCCAGCAGTGCCCGACTAAACCAAGAGACCCAGTACTTC.

This clone has a single count. The rearrangement links TRBV19 to TRBJ2-1; 11 bases are a match to TRBD2. The length of the CDR3 is 21 residues. The germline V gene has CDR1 LNHDA and CDR2 SQIVND (reference sequence). With V trimmed by 1 base and J by 0 bases, 14 bases remained unmatched. The CDR3 sequence: CASSIVFGLAGALDSYNEQFF. The DNA for the CDR3 is TGTGCCAGTAGTATAGTATTTGGACTAGCGGGTGCATTGGACTCCTACAATGAGCAGTTCTTC. The full variable domain, its missing parts supplied by reference TRBV19 and TRBJ2-1, is DGGITQSPKYLFRKEGQNVTLSCEQNLNHDAMYWYRQDPGQGLRLIYYSQIVNDFQKGDIAEGYSVSREKKESFPLTVTSAQKNPTAFYLCASSIVFGLAGALDSYNEQFFGPGTRLTVL.